The table lists the clone carrying this TCR beta chain with a count of one. The antigen is unknown. The data stem from a study of cytomegalovirus exposure and HLA in healthy donors. Study-level findings and limits: V- and J-gene trimming of TCR beta was linked (in a later analysis) to a missense DCLRE1C variant. Some segments of the V type, notably TRBV6-2 and TRBV6-3, were excluded as indistinguishable. With further analysis later on, most CMV-associated TCR beta chains appeared HLA-restricted.

The germline V gene has CDR1 WNHNN and CDR2 SYGVQD (reference sequence). The CDR3 has 15 residues. V dropped 5 bases and J dropped 5; count of bases not matched to a gene: 10. PCR primers comprised 60 Vbeta and 13 Jbeta primers. Profiling relied on immunoSEQ multiplex PCR, and the TCRdb table lists in-frame clones only, not all of them. Of about 200,000 clones listed, 70% to 90% were seen once; the top ten hold more than 0.25%. The sample taken for sequencing was PBMCs. This clonotype originated in a woman aged 25 to 39 in good health and CMV-seronegative. The chain carries TRBV10-1 and TRBJ2-5, with 8 bases that match TRBD1. The CDR3 bases are TGCGCCAGCAGTTCAAAGACAGGGGCAAGGGAGACCCAGTACTTC. It specifies CASSSKTGARETQYF.